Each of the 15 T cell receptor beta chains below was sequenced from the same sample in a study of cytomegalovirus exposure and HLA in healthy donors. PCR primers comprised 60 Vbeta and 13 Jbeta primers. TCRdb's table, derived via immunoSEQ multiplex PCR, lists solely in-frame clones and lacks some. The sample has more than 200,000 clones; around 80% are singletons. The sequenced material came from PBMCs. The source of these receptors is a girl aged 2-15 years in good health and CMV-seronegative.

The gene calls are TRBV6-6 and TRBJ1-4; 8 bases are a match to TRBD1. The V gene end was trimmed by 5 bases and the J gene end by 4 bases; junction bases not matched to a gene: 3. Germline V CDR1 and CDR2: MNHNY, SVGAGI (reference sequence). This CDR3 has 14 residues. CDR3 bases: TGTGCCAGCAGTCGACAGGGGAATAATGAAAAACTGTTTTTT. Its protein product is CASSRQGNNEKLFF.

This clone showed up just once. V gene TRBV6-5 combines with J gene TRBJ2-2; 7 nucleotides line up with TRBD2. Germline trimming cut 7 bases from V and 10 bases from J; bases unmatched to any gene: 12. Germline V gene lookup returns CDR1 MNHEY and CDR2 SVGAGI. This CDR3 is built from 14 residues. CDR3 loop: CASTNLAGREELFF. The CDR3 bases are TGTGCCAGCACAAACCTCGCAGGGAGGGAGGAGCTGTTTTTT.

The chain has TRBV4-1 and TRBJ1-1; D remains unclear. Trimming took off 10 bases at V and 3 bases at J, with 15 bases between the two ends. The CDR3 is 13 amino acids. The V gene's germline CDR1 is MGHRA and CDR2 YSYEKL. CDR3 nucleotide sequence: TGCGCCACCTCCAGGCTGGTGGACACTGAAGCTTTCTTT. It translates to CATSRLVDTEAFF.

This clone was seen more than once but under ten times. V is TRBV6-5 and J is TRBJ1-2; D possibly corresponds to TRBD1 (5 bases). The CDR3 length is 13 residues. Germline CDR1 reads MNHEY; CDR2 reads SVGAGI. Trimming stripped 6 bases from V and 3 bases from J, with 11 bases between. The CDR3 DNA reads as TGTGCCAGCAGCCGCACAGGAGACTATGGCTACACCTTC. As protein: CASSRTGDYGYTF.

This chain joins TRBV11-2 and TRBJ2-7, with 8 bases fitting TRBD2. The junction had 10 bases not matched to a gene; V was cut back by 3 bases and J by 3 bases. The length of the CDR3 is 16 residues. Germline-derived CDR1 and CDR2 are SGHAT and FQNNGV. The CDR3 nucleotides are TGTGCCAGCAGCTTGGTCTCGGGGGGGGCCCACTACGAGCAGTACTTC. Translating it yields CASSLVSGGAHYEQYF.

The CDR3 DNA sequence: TGTGCCAGCAGTTGGACAGGGGGGGACACTGAAGCTTTCTTT. Translation gives CASSWTGGDTEAFF. V and J are TRBV6-5 and TRBJ1-1, with 10 positions matching TRBD1. Germline CDR1 is MNHEY and CDR2 is SVGAGI. This CDR3 is 14 amino acids long. V gave up 4 bases and J gave up 3 bases; unmatched junction bases: 2.

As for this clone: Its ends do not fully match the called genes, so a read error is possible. CDR3 sequence: CASIAGARGNTIYF. In DNA, the CDR3 is TGTGCGAGTATAGCAGGGGCGCGTGGAAACACCATATATTTT. The chain links TRBV19 to TRBJ1-3; possible D gene TRBD1, 6 bases. Per germline, CDR1 LNHDA and CDR2 SQIVND (reference sequence). This CDR3 has 14 residues.

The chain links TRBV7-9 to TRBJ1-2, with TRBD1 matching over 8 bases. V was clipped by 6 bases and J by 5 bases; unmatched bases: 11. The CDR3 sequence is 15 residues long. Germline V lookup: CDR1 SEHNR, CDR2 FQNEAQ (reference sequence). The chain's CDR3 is CASSPGQGGPYGYTF. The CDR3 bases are TGTGCCAGCAGTCCAGGACAGGGCGGTCCGTATGGCTACACCTTC. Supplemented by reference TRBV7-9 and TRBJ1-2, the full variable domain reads DTGVSQNPRHKITKRGQNVTFRCDPISEHNRLYWYRQTLGQGPEFLTYFQNEAQLEKSRLLSDRFSAERPKGSFSTLEIQRTEQGDSAMYLCASSPGQGGPYGYTFGSGTRLTVV.

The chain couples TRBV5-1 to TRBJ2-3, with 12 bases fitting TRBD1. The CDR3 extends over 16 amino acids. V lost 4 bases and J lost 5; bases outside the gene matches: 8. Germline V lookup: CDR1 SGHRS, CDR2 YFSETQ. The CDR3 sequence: CASSAGGTGGRDTQYF. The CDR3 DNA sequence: TGCGCCAGCAGCGCGGGGGGGACAGGGGGCAGAGATACGCAGTATTTT.

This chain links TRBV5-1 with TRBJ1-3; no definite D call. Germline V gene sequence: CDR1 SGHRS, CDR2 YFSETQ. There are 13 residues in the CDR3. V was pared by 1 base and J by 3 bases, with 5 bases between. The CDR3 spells CASSLLLGNTIYF. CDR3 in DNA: TGCGCCAGCAGCTTGCTACTTGGAAACACCATATATTTT.

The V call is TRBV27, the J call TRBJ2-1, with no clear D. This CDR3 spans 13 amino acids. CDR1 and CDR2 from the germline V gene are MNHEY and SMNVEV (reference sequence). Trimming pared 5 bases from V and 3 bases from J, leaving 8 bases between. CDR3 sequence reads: CASSPPSYNEQFF. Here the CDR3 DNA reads TGTGCCAGCAGTCCTCCTAGCTACAATGAGCAGTTCTTC.

The CDR3 protein is CASSRSSGRTSTEQFF. DNA of the CDR3: TGTGCCAGCAGCCGCAGTAGCGGGAGGACCAGCACTGAGCAGTTCTTC. The gene calls are TRBV11-3 and TRBJ2-1, with TRBD2 matching over 10 bases. Germline CDR1 SGHNT, CDR2 YENEEA. The CDR3 is made up of 16 amino acids. J gave up 9 bases and V 5 bases, and 13 bases lay outside the gene matches.

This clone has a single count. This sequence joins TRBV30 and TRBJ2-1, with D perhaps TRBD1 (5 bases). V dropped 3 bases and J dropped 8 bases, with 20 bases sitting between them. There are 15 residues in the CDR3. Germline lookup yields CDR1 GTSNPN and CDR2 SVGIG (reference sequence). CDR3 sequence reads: CAWSNRSFLVYEQFF. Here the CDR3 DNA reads TGTGCCTGGAGCAACAGGTCATTCCTTGTCTATGAGCAGTTCTTC.

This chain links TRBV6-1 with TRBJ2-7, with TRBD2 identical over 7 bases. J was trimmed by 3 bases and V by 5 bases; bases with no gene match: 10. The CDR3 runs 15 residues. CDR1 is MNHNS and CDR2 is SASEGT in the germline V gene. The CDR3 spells CASSSASGPRYEQYF. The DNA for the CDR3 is TGTGCCAGCAGTTCCGCTAGCGGTCCCCGCTACGAGCAGTACTTC.

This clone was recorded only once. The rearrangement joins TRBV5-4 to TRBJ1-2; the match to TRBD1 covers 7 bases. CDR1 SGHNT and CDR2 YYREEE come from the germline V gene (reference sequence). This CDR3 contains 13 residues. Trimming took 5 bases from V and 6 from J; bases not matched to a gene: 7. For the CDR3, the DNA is TGTGCCAGCAGTTTGACAGGGATGGATGGCTACACCTTC. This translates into CASSLTGMDGYTF.